This TCR beta chain was recovered during a study of CD8 T cells in Susac syndrome. General observations from the study: The study recognized that the number of individuals in its TCR sequencing and HLA analysis was relatively small.

This clonotype was observed a single time. No antigen is known for it. Reverse transcription of about 0.5 to 1 ug RNA used random hexamers. TCRdb itself ran the immunoSEQ multiplex PCR reads through MiXCR, one entry per CDR3 protein. This table holds some 180,000 distinct CDR3 sequences, less than 95% found once. The CDR3 has 15 amino acids. Germline-derived CDR1 and CDR2 are MNHEY and SMNVEV (reference sequence). V was shortened by 5 bases and J by 4 bases, with 17 bases between the two germline ends. The V call is TRBV27, the J call TRBJ1-1, with D unclear. This sequence originates from a human donor in good health. The sequencing input was CD4+ T cells from PBMCs. Here the CDR3 DNA reads TGTGCCAGCAGTCCCTCACGAATCCGACGCACTGAAGCTTTCTTT. Translation gives CASSPSRIRRTEAFF.